A selection of T cell receptor beta chains follows, all from one sample in a study of cytomegalovirus exposure and HLA in healthy donors. Method: immunoSEQ multiplex PCR; TCRdb's copy keeps in-frame clones and lacks some. The sample totals about 140,000 clones. The sample was PBMCs. All receptors come from a man in his forties or fifties in good health and CMV-seronegative. Each CDR3 is given with its conserved first and last residue.

J gene,V gene,CDR3 protein
TRBJ2-3,TRBV7-3,CASSLIAGGEITDTQYF
TRBJ2-1,TRBV7-3,CASSLTFDAKISYNEQFF
TRBJ2-5,TRBV7-9,CASSQFSGEETQYF
TRBJ1-5,TRBV7-2,CASSLVSVSNQPQHF
TRBJ2-7,TRBV5-1,CASSFGGGSVISGRHSYEQYF
TRBJ2-3,TRBV7-8,CASSLSGGADTQYF
TRBJ2-7,TRBV15,CATSPPGLATHEQYF
TRBJ1-5,TRBV6-1,CASSEARGWDSNQPQHF
TRBJ1-2,TRBV6-1,CASTGAGSGYTF
TRBJ2-2,TRBV7-9,CASSLGRRVANTGELFF
TRBJ2-4,TRBV10-3,CAISTGGENIQYF
TRBJ2-1,TRBV15,CATSSSGQGAYNEQFF
TRBJ2-7,TRBV2,CASSANSYEQYF
TRBJ1-5,TRBV9,CASSPESTGQPQHF
TRBJ2-5,TRBV9,CASSVDGSGGQETQYF
TRBJ2-5,TRBV7-3,CASSLNGEQQETQYF
TRBJ1-1,TRBV5-4,CASSPPPGQGAPDTEAFF
TRBJ2-1,TRBV29-1,CSARLAAVYNEQFF
TRBJ2-2,TRBV5-1,CASSLGWGLRQGENSNTGELFF
TRBJ2-7,TRBV29-1,CSGGTNYEQYF
TRBJ2-2,TRBV4-3,CASSLTQGHTGELFF
TRBJ2-5,TRBV6-5,CASSSDRGIQETQYF
TRBJ2-1,TRBV7-9,CASSLDVGLAGDNEQFF
TRBJ2-3,TRBV5-1,CASSLGGGGTDTQYF